A selection of T cell receptor beta chains follows, all from one sample in a study of blood T cell repertoires in COVID-19. The table came from immunoSEQ multiplex PCR; TCRdb's copy has only in-frame clones and leaves some out. In the table there are approximately 110,000 clones, roughly 90% of which are singletons. The sample was peripheral blood. The receptors here all came from a man between 50 and 59 years old with COVID-19, enrolled during active disease. The CDR3 runs from the conserved cysteine through the conserved F or W.

j_call v_call cdr3_aa
TRBJ2-1 TRBV11-2 CASSSSGSAKNEQFF
TRBJ1-6 TRBV7-8 CASSWTQYNSPLHF
TRBJ2-3 TRBV7-9 CASRGDRGTDTQYF
TRBJ1-4 TRBV2 CASRGTDEKLFF
TRBJ1-6 TRBV28 CASSRGRTLHF
TRBJ2-7 TRBV7-2 CASSYLAASSYEQYF
TRBJ2-7 TRBV7-2 CASSRSLTGTAYEQYF
TRBJ2-1 TRBV19 CASSMASGSIEQFF
TRBJ2-5 TRBV18 CASSPQSGQGEETQYF
TRBJ2-3 TRBV2 CASILGVADTQYF
TRBJ2-7 TRBV11-2 CASSQGDTYEQYF
TRBJ2-2 TRBV28 CASSSGDRVGAGELFF
TRBJ1-3 TRBV30 CAWKVGAGNTIYF
TRBJ1-2 TRBV7-2 CASSSDGYTF
TRBJ1-5 TRBV19 CASSPQPPGYSNQPQHF
TRBJ1-1 TRBV19 CASSMRQNTEAFF
TRBJ2-7 TRBV10-3 CAIRRDSSYEQYF
TRBJ1-4 TRBV4-1 CASSTNRGGNEKLFF
TRBJ1-2 TRBV11-2 CASSEGLRQLNGYTF
TRBJ1-2 TRBV19 CASSMLTALYGYTF
TRBJ1-2 TRBV19 CASSVTWDSKGGYTF
TRBJ2-2 TRBV19 CASTGQGGNTGELFF
TRBJ1-4 TRBV7-7 CASSPIGQPNEKLFF
TRBJ1-5 TRBV6-5 CASRIALGDQPQHF
TRBJ2-1 TRBV7-2 CASSLGLAGGNEQFF
TRBJ1-4 TRBV6-5 CASSYTGGGHEKLFF
TRBJ2-2 TRBV7-3 CASSPRSLGGTGELFF
TRBJ2-6 TRBV6-5 CASKRAGDGANVLTF
TRBJ2-5 TRBV4-1 CASSRGLAGAVTQYF
TRBJ2-7 TRBV5-1 CASSLILGRSYEQYF
TRBJ1-4 TRBV27 CASRLTGNEGKLFF
TRBJ1-2 TRBV5-5 CASSPGTGLYGYTF
TRBJ2-1 TRBV18 CASSFDNEQFF
TRBJ1-6 TRBV2 CASSGGTGGNSPLHF
TRBJ2-1 TRBV9 CASSVGGIGTRGDNEQFF
TRBJ1-4 TRBV5-1 CASSAGTAEKLFF
TRBJ1-4 TRBV5-1 CASSLRTGSEEKLFF
TRBJ2-7 TRBV3-1/TRBV3-2 CASSQDTYEQYF
TRBJ2-6 TRBV16 CASSQDSSGANVLTF
TRBJ1-1 TRBV7-6 CASSLDTGTGLGNTEAFF
TRBJ2-5 TRBV28 CASSPRGQGQETQYF
TRBJ2-3 TRBV2 CASRPGYTDTQYF
TRBJ2-1 TRBV5-1 CASSLVAGGSYNEQFF
TRBJ2-4 TRBV18 CASSQQQNIQYF